Each of the 9 T cell receptor beta chains below was sequenced from the same sample in a study of blood T cell repertoires in COVID-19. Clones were sequenced by immunoSEQ multiplex PCR, and TCRdb holds only the in-frame ones, with some missing. In the table there are roughly 64,000 clones, approximately 80% of which are singletons. Source material: peripheral blood. These receptors all come from a man aged 55 to 70 with COVID-19, enrolled during active disease.

The sample holds a few counts of this clone. The rearrangement uses TRBV4-1 and TRBJ2-3, with 9 positions matching TRBD2. This CDR3 region has 16 residues. The germline V gene encodes CDR1 MGHRA and CDR2 YSYEKL. V was pared by 4 bases and J by 1 base, with 6 bases of the junction left unmatched. The CDR3 DNA sequence: TGCGCCAGCAGCCTTGCGGCGGGGGGGCGCACAGATACGCAGTATTTT. It specifies CASSLAAGGRTDTQYF.

In its sample, this clone was seen a few times. V is TRBV28 and J is TRBJ1-2; TRBD1 is a possible D gene (5 bases). The germline V gene encodes CDR1 MDHEN and CDR2 SYDVKM. The CDR3 spans 13 residues. Between the trimmed V and J ends, which lost 4 bases and 4 bases, there was a span of 10 bases. CDR3 in amino acids: CASSWGSLYGYTF. The CDR3 DNA is TGTGCCAGCAGTTGGGGCAGCCTCTATGGCTACACCTTC.

The rearrangement links TRBV9 to TRBJ1-2; 9 bases align to TRBD1. The CDR3 extends over 12 amino acids. Germline CDR1 reads SGDLS; CDR2 reads YYNGEE. V lost 3 bases to trimming and J lost 8 bases; unmatched junction nucleotides: 2. The DNA for the CDR3 is TGTGCCAGCAGCGCCACAGGGGGCGGCTACACCTTC. It specifies CASSATGGGYTF. The full variable domain, its missing parts supplied by reference TRBV9 and TRBJ1-2, is DSGVTQTPKHLITATGQRVTLRCSPRSGDLSVYWYQQSLDQGLQFLIQYYNGEERAKGNILERFSAQQFPDLHSELNLSSLELGDSALYFCASSATGGGYTFGSGTRLTVV.

The rearrangement uses TRBV5-1 and TRBJ1-2; D gene uncertain. Trimming took off 1 base at V and 0 bases at J, with 7 bases between the two ends. CDR3 length: 14 amino acids. CDR1 is SGHRS and CDR2 is YFSETQ in the germline V gene. CDR3 nucleotides: TGCGCCAGCAGCTTGAACCCTACTAACTATGGCTACACCTTC. It encodes CASSLNPTNYGYTF.

The V call is TRBV28, the J call TRBJ2-7, with 8 bases fitting TRBD1. Germline V gene sequence: CDR1 MDHEN, CDR2 SYDVKM. The trim removed 6 bases at V and 6 bases at J, leaving 10 bases unmatched. CDR3 length equals 14 residues. The CDR3 region has the DNA TGTGCCAGCAGCATCCTCGGGCAGGGGGCCGAGCAGTACTTC. This codes for CASSILGQGAEQYF.

This clone was found a few times. DNA of the CDR3: TGTGCCAGCAGTTTTCTACAGGGGGTGGAATACAATGAGCAGTTCTTC. This gives the protein CASSFLQGVEYNEQFF. The chain recombines TRBV6-5 with TRBJ2-1; 8 nucleotides align to TRBD1. Germline assignment: CDR1 MNHEY and CDR2 SVGAGI. The CDR3 consists of 16 residues. V was clipped by 4 bases and J by 4 bases; unmatched bases: 9.

The CDR3 region is CASSRNTVYGEKLFF. For the CDR3, the DNA is TGCGCCAGCAGCCGCAACACAGTTTATGGCGAAAAACTGTTTTTT. This chain connects TRBV5-1 to TRBJ1-4; D call uncertain. Trimming left V 4 bases short and J 8 bases short, with 18 bases between. The CDR3 covers 15 residues. The germline V gene has CDR1 SGHRS and CDR2 YFSETQ.

V gene TRBV24-1 combines with J gene TRBJ2-1; 7 bases map to TRBD2. The CDR3 consists of 15 residues. J gave up 7 bases and V 4 bases, and 9 bases lay outside the gene matches. CDR1 is KGHDR and CDR2 is SFDVKD in the germline V gene. CDR3 nucleotides: TGTGCCACCAGTGACCGATCGACTAGCTCGAATGAGCAGTTCTTC. Amino acid sequence: CATSDRSTSSNEQFF.

The genes are TRBV7-2 and TRBJ2-1, with D possibly being TRBD2 (5 bases). In germline, CDR1 is SGHTA, CDR2 FQGNSA. The V end was cut by 1 base, the J end by 13 bases, with 17 bases between. The CDR3 runs 14 residues. The CDR3 spells CASSLEWSADSQFF. CDR3 bases: TGTGCCAGCAGCTTAGAATGGTCGGCGGACTCACAGTTCTTC.